The clone carrying this T cell receptor (beta chain) was observed a single time. Germline V gene lookup returns CDR1 SGHRS and CDR2 YFSETQ. V lost 0 bases to trimming and J lost 2 bases; unmatched junction nucleotides: 3. The CDR3 consists of 15 residues. The PCR had 60 Vbeta and 13 Jbeta primers. Sequenced by immunoSEQ multiplex PCR; TCRdb stores in-frame clones only, minus some. The sample includes 95,000 to 150,000 clones, about 73% of them seen just once. The data originate from a study of cytomegalovirus exposure and HLA in healthy donors. The sequenced sample consisted of PBMCs. The clonotype originates from a woman aged 45-60 years in good health and CMV-seropositive. V is TRBV5-1 and J is TRBJ2-5, with TRBD2 matching over 8 bases. The CDR3 DNA follows: TGCGCCAGCAGCTTGGTAGGACTAGCTCAAGAGACCCAGTACTTC. Translation gives CASSLVGLAQETQYF. Full variable domain (remainder filled in from reference TRBV5-1 and TRBJ2-5): KAGVTQTPRYLIKTRGQQVTLSCSPISGHRSVSWYQQTPGQGLQFLFEYFSETQRNKGNFPGRFSGRQFSNSRSEMNVSTLELGDSALYLCASSLVGLAQETQYFGPGTRLLVL.